One T cell receptor (beta chain) is described in this entry. V was shortened by 0 bases and J by 1 base, with 6 bases between the two germline ends. CDR1 and CDR2 from the germline V gene are PRHDT and FYEKMQ (reference sequence). This CDR3 spans 14 amino acids. The data were produced by immunoSEQ multiplex PCR, yet TCRdb's version contains in-frame clones alone and is incomplete. Seen here are about 2.1 million clones, approximately 92% observed once, and the top ten hold about 1.6%. This record belongs to a study of shared clonotypes between healthy human individuals. Only CD45RO-negative cells positively selected for CCR7 counted as naive CD8 cells, so terminally differentiated effector memory CD45RA+ cells were excluded.

The clonotype was recovered from a man aged 18 to 35 in good health. Some clones in this sample may be carry-over from other donors' samples. The chain carries TRBV13 and TRBJ2-5, with D uncertain. Source material: naive CD8+ T cells from PBMCs. The CDR3 DNA reads as TGTGCCAGCAGCTTAGGAAAGGGCCAAGAGACCCAGTACTTC. Amino acid sequence: CASSLGKGQETQYF.